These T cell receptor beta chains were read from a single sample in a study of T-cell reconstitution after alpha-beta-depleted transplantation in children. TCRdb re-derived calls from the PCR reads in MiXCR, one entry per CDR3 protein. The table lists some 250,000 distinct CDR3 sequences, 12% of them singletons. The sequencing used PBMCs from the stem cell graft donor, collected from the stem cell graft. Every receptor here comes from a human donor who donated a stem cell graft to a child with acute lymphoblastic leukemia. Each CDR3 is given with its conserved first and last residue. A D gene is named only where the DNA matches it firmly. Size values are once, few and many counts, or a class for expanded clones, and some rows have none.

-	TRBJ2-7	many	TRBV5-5	TGTGCCAGCAGCTTGGGGCTGGGTGTGGACTACGAGCAGTACTTC	CASSLGLGVDYEQYF
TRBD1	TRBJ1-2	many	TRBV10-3	TGTGCCATCAGTGACCCCGGGACAGGATTCTGGGGCTACACCTTC	CAISDPGTGFWGYTF
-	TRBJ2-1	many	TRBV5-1	TGCGCCAGCAGTTTGTCGGGGGCCTCGGGGAATGAGCAGTTCTTC	CASSLSGASGNEQFF
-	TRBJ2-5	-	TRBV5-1	TGCGCCAGCAGTTTCGGACCTTTCCAAGAGACCCAGTACTTC	CASSFGPFQETQYF
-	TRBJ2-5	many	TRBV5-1	TGTGCCAGCAGCCCGGACGGGCAAGAGACCCAGTACTTC	CASSPDGQETQYF
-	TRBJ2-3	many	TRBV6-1	TGTGCCAGCGGGGAGAGACGGAGGACTAGCACAGATACGCAGTATTTT	CASGERRRTSTDTQYF
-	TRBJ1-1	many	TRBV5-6	TGTGCCAGCAGCTTGTGGCGGGCTCGGGACACTGAAGCTTTCTTT	CASSLWRARDTEAFF
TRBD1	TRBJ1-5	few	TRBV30	TGTGCCTGGAGTGACAGGGGGGGTCAGCCCCAGCATTTT	CAWSDRGGQPQHF
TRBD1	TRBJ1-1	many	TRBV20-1	TGCAGTGCTAGAGAGACAGGGAGTGACACTGAAGCTTTCTTT	CSARETGSDTEAFF
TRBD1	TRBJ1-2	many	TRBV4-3	TGCGCCAGCAGCCCGGGACAGGGAGGCACCTATGGCTACACCTTC	CASSPGQGGTYGYTF
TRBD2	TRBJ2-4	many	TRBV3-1	TGTGCCAGCAGCCCTGGACTAGTCCTAGCCAAAAACATTCAGTACTTC	CASSPGLVLAKNIQYF
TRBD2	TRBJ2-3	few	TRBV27	TGTGCCAGCAGTCTAGCGGGGTGGGGCACAGATACGCAGTATTTT	CASSLAGWGTDTQYF
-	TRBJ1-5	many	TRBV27	TGTGCCAGCCGACTACAGGGTATCCATCAGCCCCAGCATTTT	CASRLQGIHQPQHF
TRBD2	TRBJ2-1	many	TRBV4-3	TGCGCCAGCAGCCAAAAAGTGGGGCTAGCGGGTAGTTATGAGCAGTTCTTC	CASSQKVGLAGSYEQFF
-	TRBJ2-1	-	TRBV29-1	TGCAGCGCCAGGACAGAACTGAAATACAATGAGCAGTTCTTC	CSARTELKYNEQFF
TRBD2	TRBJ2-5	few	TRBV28	TGTGCCAGCGCCGGGAGGGGGGGACACCAAGAGACCCAGTACTTC	CASAGRGGHQETQYF
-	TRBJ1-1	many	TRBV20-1	TGCAGCGCTCGAGGGCAGAGCACTGAAGCTTTCTTT	CSARGQSTEAFF
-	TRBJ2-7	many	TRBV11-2	TGTGCCAGCAGCTCAACTAACAGGGTACACTACGAGCAGTACTTC	CASSSTNRVHYEQYF
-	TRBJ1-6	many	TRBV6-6	TGTGCCAGCAGCCCGGGAAGGGATAATTCACCCCTCCACTTT	CASSPGRDNSPLHF
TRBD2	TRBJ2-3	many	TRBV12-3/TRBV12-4	TGTGCCAGCAGCAAGGGACTAGCGGATAGCACAGATACGCAGTATTTT	CASSKGLADSTDTQYF
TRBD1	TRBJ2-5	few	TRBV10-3	TGTGCCATCAGTGGGGACAGTCAAGAGACCCAGTACTTC	CAISGDSQETQYF
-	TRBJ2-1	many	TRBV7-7	TGTGCCAGCAGCCCGGCTGGAGGTGAGCAGTTCTTC	CASSPAGGEQFF
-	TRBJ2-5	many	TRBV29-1	TGCAGCGTCAGCGGGCGGCAAGAGACCCAGTACTTC	CSVSGRQETQYF
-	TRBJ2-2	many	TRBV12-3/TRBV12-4	TGTGCCAGCAGCTCGAATTTCCCCATCTCCGGGGAGCTGTTTTTT	CASSSNFPISGELFF
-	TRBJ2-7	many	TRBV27	TGTGCCAGCAGTTTAAACAGGCGACAGCCAGTCAACGAGCAGTACTTC	CASSLNRRQPVNEQYF
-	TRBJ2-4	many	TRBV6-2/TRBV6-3	TGTGCCAGCAGTTACACTGGGGGCGCGGGGAACATTCAGTACTTC	CASSYTGGAGNIQYF
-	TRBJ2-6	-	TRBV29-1	TGCAGCGTTGAAGGGCGGCCCGGCTCTGGGGCCAACGTCCTGACTTTC	CSVEGRPGSGANVLTF
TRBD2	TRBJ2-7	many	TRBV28	TGTGCCAGCAGTTTGGGAGGGTTGAAGTACTTC	CASSLGGLKYF
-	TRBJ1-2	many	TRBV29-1	TGCAGCGTTGAAACGGGGATTCAGGGCTACACCTTC	CSVETGIQGYTF
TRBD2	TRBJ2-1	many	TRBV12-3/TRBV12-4	TGTGCCAGCAAAAAAGCGGGGTTACCCTACAATGAGCAGTTCTTC	CASKKAGLPYNEQFF
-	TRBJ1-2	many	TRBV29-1	TGCAGCGTTGACGCAGGGGCTGATGGCTACACCTTC	CSVDAGADGYTF
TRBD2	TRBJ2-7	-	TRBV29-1	TGCAGCGCCGTGCGGGGGTCCTCCTACGAGCAGTACTTC	CSAVRGSSYEQYF
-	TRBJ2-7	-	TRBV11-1	TGTGCCAGCAGCTCCACCAGGGGCGCTCCAGTCCACGAGCAGTACTTC	CASSSTRGAPVHEQYF
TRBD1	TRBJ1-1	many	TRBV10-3	TGTGCCATCAGCCAGACAGGGGGTGAAGCTTTCTTT	CAISQTGGEAFF
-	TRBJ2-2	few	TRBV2	TGTGCCAGCAGTGAAGCAACAGGATACACCGGGGAGCTGTTTTTT	CASSEATGYTGELFF
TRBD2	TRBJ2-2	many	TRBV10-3	TGTGCCGCCGCCCGGAGCGGGGATAACACCGGGGAGCTGTTTTTT	CAAARSGDNTGELFF
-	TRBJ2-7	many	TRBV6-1	TGTGCCAGTTCGCCCGGACAGTACCCTTACGAGCAGTACTTC	CASSPGQYPYEQYF
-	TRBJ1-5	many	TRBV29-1	TGCAGCGCCGCTAATAGCAATCAGCCCCAGCATTTT	CSAANSNQPQHF
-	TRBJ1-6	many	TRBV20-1	TGCAGTGCTGATACTCTCGGACAACGGGGTAATTCACCCCTCCACTTT	CSADTLGQRGNSPLHF
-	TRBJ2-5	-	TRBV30	TGTGCCTGGAGCGTGGCCGGGGAGACCCAGTACTTC	CAWSVAGETQYF
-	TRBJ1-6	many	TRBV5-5	TGTGCCAGCAGAATCGGGAATTCACCCCTCCACTTT	CASRIGNSPLHF
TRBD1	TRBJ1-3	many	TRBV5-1	TGCGCCAGCAGGTTAGGGACAGATACTGGCTCTGGAAACACCATATATTTT	CASRLGTDTGSGNTIYF
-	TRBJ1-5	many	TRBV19	TGTGCCAGTAGTCCCAGGCATAATAGCAATCAGCCCCAGCATTTT	CASSPRHNSNQPQHF
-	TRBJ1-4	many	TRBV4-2	TGTGCCAGCAGCCAAGGGAGAACTAATGAAAAACTGTTTTTT	CASSQGRTNEKLFF
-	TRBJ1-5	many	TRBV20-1	TGCAGTGCCGGCACAGGGTCGGGGAGCAATCAGCCCCAGCATTTT	CSAGTGSGSNQPQHF
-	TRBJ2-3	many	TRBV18	TGTGCCAGCTCACGACCTCAGGGGCGAGTGAGCACAGATACGCAGTATTTT	CASSRPQGRVSTDTQYF
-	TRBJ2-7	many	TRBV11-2	TGTGCCAGCAGCTTAGTAAGGAGGGGCCCTATTGATGGCAGGGGAGCCGACGAGCAGTACTTC	CASSLVRRGPIDGRGADEQYF
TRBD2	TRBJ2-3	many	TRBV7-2	TGTGCCAGCAGCCCTAGAGCGGGAGGGCTCACAGATACGCAGTATTTT	CASSPRAGGLTDTQYF
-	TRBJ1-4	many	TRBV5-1	TGCGCCAGCAGCTTGAATCTCCCGGGGGAAAAACTGTTTTTT	CASSLNLPGEKLFF
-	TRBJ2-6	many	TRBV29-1	TGCAGCGCAGTAAAGTCTGGGGCCAACGTCCTGACTTTC	CSAVKSGANVLTF
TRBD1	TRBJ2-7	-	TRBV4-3	TGCGCCAGCAGCTACGGGACAGGGATCTACGAGCAGTACTTC	CASSYGTGIYEQYF
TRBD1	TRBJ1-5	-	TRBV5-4	TGTGCCAGCAGCCCGGGACAGAATCAGCCCCAGCATTTT	CASSPGQNQPQHF
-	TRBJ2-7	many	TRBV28	TGTGCCAGCAGTTTATTTGGGAAGGCTTCCTACGAGCAGTACTTC	CASSLFGKASYEQYF
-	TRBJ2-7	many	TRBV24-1	TGTGCCACCAGTGATTCCCCCCTCTCCAACGAGCAGTACTTC	CATSDSPLSNEQYF
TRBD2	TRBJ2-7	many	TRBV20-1	TGCAGTGCTAAACTAGGACTAGCGGGGACTTACGAGCAGTACTTC	CSAKLGLAGTYEQYF
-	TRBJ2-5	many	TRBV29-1	TGCAGCGTTGAAAAACAGGGTAGGCGAGAGACCCAGTACTTC	CSVEKQGRRETQYF
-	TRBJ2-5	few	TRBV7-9	TGTGCCAGTCGAGGGCAGCAAGAGACCCAGTACTTC	CASRGQQETQYF
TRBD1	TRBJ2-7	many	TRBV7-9	TGTGCCAGCAGCTTCTCCACCGGGACAGGGGGCGAGCAGTACTTC	CASSFSTGTGGEQYF
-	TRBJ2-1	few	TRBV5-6	TGTGCCTCGTTCCGGACAGTTCCCGATGAGCAGTTCTTC	CASFRTVPDEQFF
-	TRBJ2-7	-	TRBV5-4	TGTGCCAGCAGCTTGGACCTCCCCCGGGCAGGGAACGAGCAGTACTTC	CASSLDLPRAGNEQYF